One and the same sample provided the 10 T cell receptor beta chains below, sequenced in a study of cytomegalovirus exposure and HLA in healthy donors. Sequencing was performed with immunoSEQ multiplex PCR; in TCRdb, only in-frame clones are kept and a portion is missing. The data contain 95,000 to 150,000 clones, around 90% of them singletons. The sequenced material came from PBMCs. These receptors were collected from a woman between 18 and 29 years old in good health and CMV-seronegative.

This chain uses TRBV27 with TRBJ2-3; D unresolved. V was shortened by 7 bases and J by 0 bases, with 14 bases between the two germline ends. The germline gives CDR1 MNHEY, CDR2 SMNVEV (reference sequence). The CDR3 runs 15 residues. In nucleotides, the CDR3 is TGTGCCAGCATCCCATTTGGCGGTAGCACAGATACGCAGTATTTT. Protein: CASIPFGGSTDTQYF.

The chain is built from TRBV6-1 and TRBJ1-1; D unresolved. Trimming stripped 2 bases from V and 1 base from J, with 5 bases between. Germline V gene data show CDR1 as MNHNS and CDR2 as SASEGT. The CDR3 has 13 amino acids. CDR3 sequence reads: CASSERGNTEAFF. The CDR3 coding sequence is TGTGCCAGCAGTGAAAGAGGGAACACTGAAGCTTTCTTT.

This sequence joins TRBV2 and TRBJ2-7; D is undetermined. V lost 2 bases and J 0 bases, leaving 11 bases between the germline ends. This CDR3 spans 15 amino acids. The germline V gene encodes CDR1 SNHLY and CDR2 FYNNEI. The CDR3 protein is CASSEKAGNSYEQYF. CDR3 in DNA: TGTGCCAGCAGTGAAAAGGCAGGAAACTCCTACGAGCAGTACTTC.

This chain joins TRBV9 and TRBJ2-5; TRBD1 matches at 7 bases. CDR1 and CDR2 from the germline V gene are SGDLS and YYNGEE. The CDR3 has 14 residues. Trimming cost V 0 bases and J 7 bases; bases outside gene matches: 6. This CDR3 is CASSVGTGGGTQYF. CDR3 sequence (DNA): TGTGCCAGCAGCGTAGGGACAGGAGGAGGGACCCAGTACTTC.

Remarks on this clone: The sample contains more than one DNA sequence encoding this CDR3. The V and J genes are TRBV5-1 and TRBJ1-1, with D perhaps TRBD1 (6 bases). V was shortened by 0 bases and J by 4 bases, with 13 bases between the two germline ends. The CDR3 runs to 15 residues. CDR1 SGHRS and CDR2 YFSETQ come from the germline V gene. DNA for the CDR3: TGCGCCAGCAGCTTGGTGACAGGAGGATTCACTGAAGCTTTCTTT. Translated, it gives CASSLVTGGFTEAFF.

The chain joins TRBV2 to TRBJ1-3; the D gene is possibly TRBD1 (5 bases). Germline lookup yields CDR1 SNHLY and CDR2 FYNNEI. V was pared by 7 bases and J by 2 bases, with 12 bases between. The CDR3 is 14 amino acids. CDR3 DNA sequence: TGTGCCAGCACCCGGCCAGGGACTGGAAACACCATATATTTT. Translating it yields CASTRPGTGNTIYF. Together with reference TRBV2 and TRBJ1-3, the CDR3 gives the full variable domain: EPEVTQTPSHQVTQMGQEVILRCVPISNHLYFYWYRQILGQKVEFLVSFYNNEISEKSEIFDDQFSVERPDGSNFTLKIRSTKLEDSAMYFCASTRPGTGNTIYFGEGSWLTVV.

J is TRBJ1-3 and V is TRBV11-2, with D perhaps matching TRBD1 (6 bases). Trimming removed 3 bases at V and 2 bases at J, with 8 bases between. CDR1 is SGHAT and CDR2 is FQNNGV in the germline V gene. The CDR3 length is 14 residues. The CDR3 sequence is CASSLGATGNTIYF. CDR3 nucleotides: TGTGCCAGCAGCTTGGGGGCGACTGGAAACACCATATATTTT.

The V gene is TRBV28, the J gene TRBJ2-7, with 12 bases lining up with TRBD2. V lost 4 bases and J lost 2; bases outside the gene matches: 12. In germline, CDR1 is MDHEN, CDR2 SYDVKM. CDR3 length: 18 residues. The chain's CDR3 is CASSSPPHPSGRAYEQYF. CDR3 DNA: TGTGCCAGCAGTTCTCCGCCTCATCCTAGCGGGAGGGCCTACGAGCAGTACTTC.

The chain combines TRBV5-6 with TRBJ1-6; possible D gene TRBD1, 6 bases. This CDR3 is 14 amino acids long. The germline V gene has CDR1 SGHDT and CDR2 YYEEEE. Trimming took off 1 base at V and 8 bases at J, with 10 bases between the two ends. DNA of the CDR3: TGTGCCAGCAGCTTGACAGGGAAGTATTCACCCCTCCACTTT. Translation gives CASSLTGKYSPLHF.

V is TRBV5-1 and J is TRBJ2-3, with TRBD1 matching over 8 bases. There are 18 residues in the CDR3. The germline V gene encodes CDR1 SGHRS and CDR2 YFSETQ. V gave up 2 bases and J gave up 0 bases; unmatched junction bases: 11. CDR3 protein: CASSFRGPIHTSTDTQYF. The CDR3 DNA is TGCGCCAGCAGCTTCAGGGGGCCCATACACACTAGCACAGATACGCAGTATTTT. Variable domain in full (rest from reference TRBV5-1 and TRBJ2-3): KAGVTQTPRYLIKTRGQQVTLSCSPISGHRSVSWYQQTPGQGLQFLFEYFSETQRNKGNFPGRFSGRQFSNSRSEMNVSTLELGDSALYLCASSFRGPIHTSTDTQYFGPGTRLTVL.